Each of the 22 T cell receptor beta chains below was sequenced from the same sample in a study of human T cells and chemical hapten exposure. TCRdb reprocessed the RACE reads with MiXCR, giving one entry per CDR3 protein. The sample includes roughly 70,000 distinct CDR3 sequences, approximately 35% of them seen just once. Time point given: patch test 1, 2 weeks after DPC sensitization. As for treatment: therapeutic diphenylcyclopropenone sensitization with weekly scalp DPC. The specimen was whole blood, collected in connection with sensitization to the hapten diphenylcyclopropenone (DPC). The source is a man aged 35 to 55 with alopecia areata. Some clones in this sample may be carry-over from other donors' samples.

The V call is TRBV3-1, the J call TRBJ2-1, with 9 bases aligning to TRBD2. V gave up 0 bases and J gave up 4 bases; unmatched junction bases: 4. Germline V CDR1 and CDR2: LGHDT, YNNKEL (reference sequence). The CDR3 sequence is 16 residues long. The CDR3 spells CASSQEDLAGYNEQFF. DNA for the CDR3: TGTGCCAGCAGCCAAGAGGACCTAGCGGGATACAATGAGCAGTTCTTC.

As to this clonotype: Sequence at one end of the junction differs from germline and may be a read error. The gene calls are TRBV13 and TRBJ1-1; D unclear. From germline, CDR1 is PRHDT and CDR2 FYEKMQ (reference sequence). The CDR3 loop spans 12 amino acids. The CDR3 reads CASSFKGTETFF. CDR3 in DNA: TGTGCCAGCAGCTTTAAGGGCACTGAAACTTTCTTT.

This clonotype was detected many times. This chain uses TRBV14 with TRBJ2-1, with 11 bases that match TRBD2. CDR1 and CDR2 (germline): SGHDN, FVKESK. CDR3 length equals 16 residues. Trimming cost V 3 bases and J 8 bases; bases outside gene matches: 9. Written as DNA, the CDR3 is TGTGCCAGCAGCCAGCAGGAGCTAGCGGGAGGAGATGAGCAGTTCTTC. It specifies CASSQQELAGGDEQFF.

This chain links TRBV12-3 or TRBV12-4 with TRBJ1-1; TRBD1 matches at 8 bases. V dropped 5 bases and J dropped 7; count of bases not matched to a gene: 9. The CDR3 consists of 14 residues. CDR3 bases: TGTGCCAGCAGTCTAACAGGGGGTAACGGTGAAGCTTTCTTT. Protein sequence: CASSLTGGNGEAFF.

The chain couples TRBV24-1 to TRBJ2-3; 10 bases align to TRBD2. The V gene end was trimmed by 2 bases and the J gene end by 3 bases; junction bases not matched to a gene: 4. The V gene's germline CDR1 is KGHDR and CDR2 SFDVKD. The CDR3 extends over 16 amino acids. The CDR3 nucleotides are TGTGCCACCAGTGATTACCTAGCGGGAGAGACAGATACGCAGTATTTT. Translation gives CATSDYLAGETDTQYF.

This chain joins TRBV19 and TRBJ1-4, with a possible D match to TRBD1 (5 bases). V shed 4 bases and J shed 0 bases, with 6 bases lying between them. The CDR3 loop spans 14 amino acids. Germline lookup yields CDR1 LNHDA and CDR2 SQIVND (reference sequence). The CDR3 nucleotides read TGTGCCAGTAGTACAGGGACAACTAATGAAAAACTGTTTTTT. Its translation: CASSTGTTNEKLFF.

V gene TRBV2 combines with J gene TRBJ1-1; D possibly corresponds to TRBD1 (6 bases). Germline CDR1 and CDR2: SNHLY and FYNNEI. The CDR3 covers 15 residues. Trimming shortened V by 3 bases and J by 4 bases, and 15 bases separated the two germline ends. The CDR3: CASSEGRGEGTEAFF. CDR3 in DNA: TGTGCCAGCAGTGAGGGAAGGGGGGAGGGCACTGAAGCTTTCTTT.

V is TRBV6-5 and J is TRBJ2-7; TRBD1 agrees at 8 bases. This CDR3 has 16 amino acids. The V gene end was trimmed by 0 bases and the J gene end by 2 bases; junction bases not matched to a gene: 6. Germline assignment: CDR1 MNHEY and CDR2 SVGAGI. The CDR3 nucleotides are TGTGCCAGCAGTTACTCGAAGACAGGGGCCACCTACGAGCAGTACTTC. It encodes CASSYSKTGATYEQYF.

The gene calls are TRBV12-3 or TRBV12-4 and TRBJ2-7; TRBD2 matches at 10 bases. The J segment lost 0 bases and the V segment lost 4 bases, leaving 0 bases of the junction unmatched. CDR3 length: 14 residues. The CDR3 DNA sequence: TGTGCCAGCAGTTCTAGCGGGGGCTCCTACGAGCAGTACTTC. Translated, it gives CASSSSGGSYEQYF.

This clonotype was detected once. The V gene is TRBV27, the J gene TRBJ1-3; D gene unclear. Germline V gene sequence: CDR1 MNHEY, CDR2 SMNVEV (reference sequence). The CDR3 is 13 amino acids. Trimming stripped 3 bases from V and 1 base from J, with 4 bases between. The CDR3 region has the DNA TGTGCCAGCAGTTTGGGGTCTGGAAACACCATATATTTT. It yields the protein CASSLGSGNTIYF.

The chain recombines TRBV28 with TRBJ2-7; D remains unclear. This CDR3 spans 13 amino acids. Trimming took off 5 bases at V and 2 bases at J, with 10 bases between the two ends. Germline CDR1 reads MDHEN; CDR2 reads SYDVKM. The CDR3 here is CASSPWPTYEQYF. CDR3 nucleotides: TGTGCCAGCAGTCCTTGGCCCACCTACGAGCAGTACTTC.

This clonotype has only a few counts. The rearrangement links TRBV12-3 or TRBV12-4 to TRBJ2-5; 7 bases map to TRBD2. This CDR3 has 15 amino acids. Germline trimming cut 0 bases from V and 9 bases from J; bases unmatched to any gene: 10. The chain's CDR3 is CASSLASGGRRAQYF. The CDR3 DNA sequence: TGTGCCAGCAGTTTAGCGTCGGGAGGTCGAAGGGCCCAGTACTTC.

This chain links TRBV10-3 with TRBJ2-7; a weak D match, TRBD2 (5 bases). Germline CDR1 ENHRY, CDR2 SYGVKD. Trimming removed 7 bases from V and 1 base from J, with 14 bases in between. The CDR3 has 14 amino acids. The CDR3 DNA reads TGTGCCATCACCGCGGACGGGGAGTCCTACGAGCAGTACTTC. Translation gives CAITADGESYEQYF.

V and J are TRBV27 and TRBJ2-3, with D unresolved. In germline, CDR1 is MNHEY, CDR2 SMNVEV (reference sequence). The length of the CDR3 is 12 residues. The V gene lost 6 bases and the J gene lost 1 base, with 5 bases spanning the gap. CDR3 nucleotides: TGTGCCAGCAGACCGCGCACAGATACGCAGTATTTT. Translated, it gives CASRPRTDTQYF.

This clonotype has a handful of counts. The rearrangement uses TRBV27 and TRBJ2-3; D is unresolved. V lost 5 bases and J 6 bases, leaving 15 bases between the germline ends. There are 14 residues in the CDR3. Per the germline V gene, CDR1 is MNHEY and CDR2 is SMNVEV (reference sequence). The CDR3 sequence: CASSPLRATDTQYF. CDR3 coding DNA: TGTGCCAGCAGTCCCCTCCGAGCCACGGATACGCAGTATTTT.

The chain has TRBV7-2 and TRBJ2-1, with TRBD1 identical over 7 bases. Germline CDR1 SGHTA, CDR2 FQGNSA. The CDR3 spans 20 residues. Unmatched junction bases numbered 24, after V lost 3 bases and J lost 7 bases. The CDR3 here is CASSFPGQAFFPSTINEQFF. CDR3 DNA: TGTGCCAGCAGCTTCCCCGGACAGGCCTTTTTCCCATCAACGATAAATGAGCAGTTCTTC.

The J gene is TRBJ1-2, the V gene TRBV10-2, with 8 bases fitting TRBD1. CDR1 is WSHSY and CDR2 is SAAADI in the germline V gene. Unmatched junction bases numbered 14, after V lost 10 bases and J lost 7 bases. The CDR3 consists of 14 residues. The CDR3 sequence: CAIATDRGVRGYTF. In nucleotides, the CDR3 is TGCGCCATCGCCACAGACAGGGGAGTGCGTGGCTACACCTTC.

This clonotype was observed a few times. This chain links TRBV28 with TRBJ1-5, with a tentative D call TRBD1 (5 bases). The CDR3 sequence is 15 residues long. Germline V gene sequence: CDR1 MDHEN, CDR2 SYDVKM. Trimming stripped 7 bases from V and 2 bases from J, with 15 bases between. The CDR3 protein is CASTGEGSGNQPQHF. CDR3 DNA sequence: TGTGCCAGCACCGGGGAGGGGTCTGGCAATCAGCCCCAGCATTTT.

V and J are TRBV20-1 and TRBJ2-2; D call uncertain. This CDR3 contains 15 residues. With 2 bases removed from V and 4 bases from J, the gap between germline ends came to 14 bases. Germline loops: CDR1 DFQATT, CDR2 SNEGSKA (reference sequence). The DNA for the CDR3 is TGCAGTGCTAGATTCTCGAAGACGGGCACCGGGGAGCTGTTTTTT. Translated, it gives CSARFSKTGTGELFF.

This clonotype was seen only a few times. V gene TRBV7-9 combines with J gene TRBJ2-3, with 9 bases identical to TRBD1. Germline CDR1 SEHNR, CDR2 FQNEAQ (reference sequence). J was trimmed by 4 bases and V by 1 base; bases with no gene match: 6. The CDR3 totals 16 residues. The CDR3 DNA reads as TGTGCCAGCAGCTTAGTTGGGACAGGGACCGCAGATACGCAGTATTTT. Protein product: CASSLVGTGTADTQYF.

This clonotype was seen more than once but under ten times. V usage is TRBV6-5 and J usage is TRBJ2-7; either TRBD1 or TRBD2 may supply D (5 bases each). The CDR3 spans 18 residues. The V and J ends lost 6 bases and 3 bases respectively, with 27 bases between them. CDR1 and CDR2 (germline): MNHEY, SVGAGI. The CDR3 coding sequence is TGTGCCAGCAGCCCGAGTGGGGGTGGTCCCGTCCCCAGCTACGAGCAGTACTTC. Its protein is CASSPSGGGPVPSYEQYF.

This chain uses TRBV7-2 with TRBJ1-4; no clear D. Germline V CDR1 and CDR2: SGHTA, FQGNSA. The V end was cut by 4 bases, the J end by 0 bases, with 9 bases between. The CDR3 runs 15 residues. In DNA, the CDR3 is TGTGCCAGCAGCTCTCAGGTTGCAACTAATGAAAAACTGTTTTTT. Its protein product is CASSSQVATNEKLFF.